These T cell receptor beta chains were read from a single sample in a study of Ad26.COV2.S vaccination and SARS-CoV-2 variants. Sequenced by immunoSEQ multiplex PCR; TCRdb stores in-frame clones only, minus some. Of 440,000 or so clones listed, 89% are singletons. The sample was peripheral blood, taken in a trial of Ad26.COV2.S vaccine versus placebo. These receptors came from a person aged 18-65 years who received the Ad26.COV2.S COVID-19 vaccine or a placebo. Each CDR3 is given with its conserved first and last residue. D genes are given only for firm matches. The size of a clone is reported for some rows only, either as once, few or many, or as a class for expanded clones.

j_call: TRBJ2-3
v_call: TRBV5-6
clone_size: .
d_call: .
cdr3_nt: TGTGCCAGCAGCCAAATTGTATCAGATACGCAGTATTTT
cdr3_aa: CASSQIVSDTQYF

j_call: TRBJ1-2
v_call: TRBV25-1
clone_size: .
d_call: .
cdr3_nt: TGTGCCAGCAGTTCTCCGGGGAAGGTCGGCTACACCTTC
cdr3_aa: CASSSPGKVGYTF

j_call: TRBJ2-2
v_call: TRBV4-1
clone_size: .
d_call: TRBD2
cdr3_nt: TGCGCCAGCAGTCGAAAACGGACTAGCGGGACGAACACCGGGGAGCTGTTTTTT
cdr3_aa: CASSRKRTSGTNTGELFF

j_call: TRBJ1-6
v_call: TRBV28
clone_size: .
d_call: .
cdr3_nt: TGTGCCAGCAGTTTTTCGAGTCGGCGTGTGCGTAATTCACCCCTCCACTTT
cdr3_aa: CASSFSSRRVRNSPLHF

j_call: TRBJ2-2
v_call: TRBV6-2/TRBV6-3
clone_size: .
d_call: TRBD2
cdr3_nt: TGTGCCAGCAGTTACCACGCTAGCGGGAGACCCGGGGAGCTGTTTTTT
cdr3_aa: CASSYHASGRPGELFF

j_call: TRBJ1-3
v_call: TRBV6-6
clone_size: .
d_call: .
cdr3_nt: TGTGCCAGCAGTTACTACGGCGGAGACTCTGGAAACACCATATATTTT
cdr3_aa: CASSYYGGDSGNTIYF

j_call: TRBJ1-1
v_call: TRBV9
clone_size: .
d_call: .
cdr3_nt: TGTGCCAGCAGCGTAGACTCAGGATTGAACACTGAAGCTTTCTTT
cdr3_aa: CASSVDSGLNTEAFF

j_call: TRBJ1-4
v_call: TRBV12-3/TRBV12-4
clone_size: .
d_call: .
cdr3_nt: TGTGCCAGCAGCGACAGGCTAAATGAAAAACTGTTTTTT
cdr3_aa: CASSDRLNEKLFF

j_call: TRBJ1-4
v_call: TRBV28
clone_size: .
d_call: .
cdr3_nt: TGTGCCAGCAGTCCCCTTATGTCCCAGGGTAATGAAAAACTGTTTTTT
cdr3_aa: CASSPLMSQGNEKLFF

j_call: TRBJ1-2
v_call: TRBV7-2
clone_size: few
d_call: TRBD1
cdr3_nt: TGTGCCAGCAGTCGCCCGGGACAGGGCCCTAACTATGGCTACACCTTC
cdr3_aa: CASSRPGQGPNYGYTF

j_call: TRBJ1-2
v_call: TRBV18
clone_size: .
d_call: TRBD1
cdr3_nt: TGTGCCAGCTCACCAATAGCCAGGGGGAATGGCTACACCTTC
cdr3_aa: CASSPIARGNGYTF

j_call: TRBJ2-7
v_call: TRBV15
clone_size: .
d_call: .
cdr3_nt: TGTGCCACCAGCAGAGCGAGAGGACTCAGTTCCGAGCAGTACTTC
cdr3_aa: CATSRARGLSSEQYF

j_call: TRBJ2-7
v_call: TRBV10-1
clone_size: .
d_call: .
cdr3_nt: TGCGCCAGCAGTGAGTCGAAAGGCTACGAGCAGTACTTC
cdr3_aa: CASSESKGYEQYF

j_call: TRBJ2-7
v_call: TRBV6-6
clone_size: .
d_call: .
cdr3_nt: TGTGCCAGCAGTTCTACTTTCGAGCAGTACTTC
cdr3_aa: CASSSTFEQYF

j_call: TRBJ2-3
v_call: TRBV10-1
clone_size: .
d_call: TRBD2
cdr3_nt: TGCGCCAGCAGTAACCCGGGACTAGCGGGAGTAGATACGCAGTATTTT
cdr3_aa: CASSNPGLAGVDTQYF

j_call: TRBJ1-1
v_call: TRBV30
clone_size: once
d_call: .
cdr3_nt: TGTGCCTCTGGACGAAGGGGTACCGAAGCTTTCTTT
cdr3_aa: CASGRRGTEAFF

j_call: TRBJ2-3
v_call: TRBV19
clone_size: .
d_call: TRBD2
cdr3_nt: TGTGCCAGTAGTTTAGGACTAGCGGGGGGAAGCACAGATACGCAGTATTTT
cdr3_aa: CASSLGLAGGSTDTQYF

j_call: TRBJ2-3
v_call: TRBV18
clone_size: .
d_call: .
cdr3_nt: TGTGCCAGCTCACCACGTATGGATACGCAGTATTTT
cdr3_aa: CASSPRMDTQYF

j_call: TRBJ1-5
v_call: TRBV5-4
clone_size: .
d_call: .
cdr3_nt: TGTGCCAGCAGCTTGAACGGACCCGGCCTTAGCAATCAGCCCCAGCATTTT
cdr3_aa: CASSLNGPGLSNQPQHF

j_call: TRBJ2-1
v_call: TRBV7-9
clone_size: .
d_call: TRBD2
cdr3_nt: TGTGCCAGCAGCAAGGGGACTAGCGGGAGGGCCCTTGAGCAGTTCTTC
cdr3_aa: CASSKGTSGRALEQFF

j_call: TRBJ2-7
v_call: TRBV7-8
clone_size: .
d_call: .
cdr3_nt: TGTGCCAGCAGCTTAGTTATTTACTCCTACGAGCAGTACTTC
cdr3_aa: CASSLVIYSYEQYF

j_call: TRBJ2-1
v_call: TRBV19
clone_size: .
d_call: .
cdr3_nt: TGTGCCAGTAGTACGCGGGGGCACTACAATGAGCAGTTCTTC
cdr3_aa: CASSTRGHYNEQFF

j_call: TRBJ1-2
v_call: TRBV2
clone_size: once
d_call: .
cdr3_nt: TGTGCCAGCTCCGGGACGGGCGGCTACACCTTC
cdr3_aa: CASSGTGGYTF

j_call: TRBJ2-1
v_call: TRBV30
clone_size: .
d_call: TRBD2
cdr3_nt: TGTGCCTGGAGTGTAGGGGCGGGAGTTAGCAATGAGCAGTTCTTC
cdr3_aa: CAWSVGAGVSNEQFF

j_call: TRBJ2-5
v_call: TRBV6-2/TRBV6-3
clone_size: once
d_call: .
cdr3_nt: TGTGCCAGCAGTTACCCAGCGGTGACGCGCGGGGCCCAGTACTTC
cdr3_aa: CASSYPAVTRGAQYF

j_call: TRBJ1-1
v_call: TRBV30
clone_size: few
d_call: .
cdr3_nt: TGTGCCTGGAGTGTAACTCCCGCCCACACTGAAGCTTTCTTT
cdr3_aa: CAWSVTPAHTEAFF

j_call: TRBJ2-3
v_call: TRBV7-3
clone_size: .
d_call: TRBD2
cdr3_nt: TGTGCCAGCAGCCCTGGGGGGGTTGGCACAGATACGCAGTATTTT
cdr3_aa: CASSPGGVGTDTQYF

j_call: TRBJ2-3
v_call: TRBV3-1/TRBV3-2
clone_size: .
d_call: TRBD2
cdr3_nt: TGTGCCAGCAGCTTAGCTAGCGGGATAACAGATACGCAGTATTTT
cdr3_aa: CASSLASGITDTQYF

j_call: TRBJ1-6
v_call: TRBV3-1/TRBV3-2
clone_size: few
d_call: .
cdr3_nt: TGTGCCAGCAGCCAAGGACTGAGAAATTCACCCCTCCACTTT
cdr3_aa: CASSQGLRNSPLHF

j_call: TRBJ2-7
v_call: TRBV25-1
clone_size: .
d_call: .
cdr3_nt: TGTGCCAGCAGGGGCGGGCTCGAGCAGTACTTC
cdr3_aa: CASRGGLEQYF

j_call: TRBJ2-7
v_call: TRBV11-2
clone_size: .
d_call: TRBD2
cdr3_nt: TGTGCCAGCAGCGGCCACAAGCGGGAGGTGGGGTACGAGCAGTACTTC
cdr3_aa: CASSGHKREVGYEQYF

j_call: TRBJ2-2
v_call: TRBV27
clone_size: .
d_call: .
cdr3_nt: TGTGCCAGCAGTTTACTGGGGGCGACCAACACCGGGGAGCTGTTTTTT
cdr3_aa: CASSLLGATNTGELFF

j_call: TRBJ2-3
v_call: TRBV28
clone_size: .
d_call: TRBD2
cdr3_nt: TGTGCCAGCAGTTTAGGGAACAGCGGGAAGACAGATACGCAGTATTTT
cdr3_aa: CASSLGNSGKTDTQYF

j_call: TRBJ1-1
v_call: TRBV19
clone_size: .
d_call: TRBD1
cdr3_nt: TGTGCCAGTATTCGACAGGGGAAGAACACTGAAGCTTTCTTT
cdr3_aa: CASIRQGKNTEAFF

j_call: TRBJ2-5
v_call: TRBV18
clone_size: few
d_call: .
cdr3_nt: TGTGCCAGCTCACCAGGGCAGATCCAAGAGACCCAGTACTTC
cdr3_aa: CASSPGQIQETQYF